This entry describes one T cell receptor (beta chain). The antigen remains unidentified. Other DNA sequences in this sample translate to the same CDR3. This entry belongs to a study of T cell responses to AZD1222 COVID-19 vaccine. Study-level points and caveats: Donor demographics were predominantly white British with a female majority; clonal diversity may be underestimated. Without day 14 samples, only post-peak T cell repertoires were studied.

The data were produced by immunoSEQ multiplex PCR, yet TCRdb's version contains in-frame clones alone and is incomplete. Of 120,000 or so clones in the sample, around 88% were seen once. This CDR3 is 14 amino acids long. V was shortened by 4 bases and J by 4 bases, with 10 bases between the two germline ends. Germline-derived CDR1 and CDR2 are SGHTA and FQGNSA. The sample in question was peripheral blood, obtained on day 0 of MenACWY control vaccination. This sequence joins TRBV7-2 and TRBJ2-2, with D perhaps TRBD2 (5 bases). The receptor was derived from an adult in good health. CDR3 DNA sequence: TGTGCCAGCAGCTCGCTCGCGGGCACCGGGGAGCTGTTTTTT. It specifies CASSSLAGTGELFF.